A single T cell receptor (beta chain) is shown here with its context. Its cognate antigen has yet to be identified. Per-base qualities were not stored, and no clone one base away is much larger. The V end loses 0 bases and the J end loses 0 bases, and a stretch of 15 bases separates them. The CDR3, from cysteine to phenylalanine, totals 17 residues. The entry retains the CDR3 DNA only, 51 bases that are in frame from base 1. From a lookup of the germline V gene, CDR1 and CDR2 are SGHDT and YYEEEE. This entry belongs to a study of blood T cell repertoires in COVID-19 (dated by TCRdb to 2018 to 2021). In the study overall: Samples from collaborators originated in the United States, Italy and Spain and spanned both the acute and convalescent phases of COVID-19. Deeply sampled blood TCRbeta repertoires from subjects exposed to, actively infected with, or recovered from COVID-19 were included in the dataset. The repertoires were made available in a free public database intended to serve as a resource for research on the immune response to SARS-CoV-2. Where HLA class I and class II types were available, the types were taken from metadata supplied by the sample provider, not from assay-based typing. Samples came from the ongoing ImmuneRACE study (first 160 participants) plus 1,254 subjects from 6 global collaborators. Nearly every sample came with metadata listing a de-identified subject ID, COVID-19 status, age in years and sex. The prospective study material was composed of cDNA or gDNA derived from T cells, B-cell-depleted T cells, or PBMCs.

One collaborating source in Seattle enrolled patients while the patients were actively infected and followed the patients over time throughout the course of disease. The collaborating institutions used their own protocols to collect whole blood in K2EDTA tubes. For TCRbeta analysis, collaborator samples were shipped as frozen whole blood, as isolated PBMCs, or as DNA extracted from either sample type. The immunoSEQ Assay, a bias-controlled multiplex PCR, was used to amplify TCRbeta CDR3 regions from genomic DNA. Turning to the authors' computational methods: The number of nucleated cells in each sample was estimated from the amplification of reference gene primers within the assay. To quantify the absolute abundance of each unique TCRbeta CDR3 rearrangement, sequence reads were collapsed and filtered. For each sample, productive Simpson clonality was calculated as the square root of Simpson's diversity index across productive rearrangements. This is the immuneACCESS table as TCRdb keeps it, with only in-frame sequences that have V and J called. A part of the clones is gone; compared with another copy, unresolved V genes explain less than half, and the rest is unexplained. That table is the source of V, J and clone size, and D and trimming were worked out from the DNA. The table for this sample lists approximately 440,000 clones; around 88% of them were counted only once. The ten largest make up around an eighth of the sample.

What the work shows at the level of the full study, not this receptor alone: The quantity of clinical and demographic metadata differed by source and by participant and was supplied without curation.

The receptor chain draws on TRBV5-6 and TRBJ1-1; no D segment can be confidently identified. The sequence came from a woman in her 50s with COVID-19, enrolled during active disease. Sequenced: peripheral blood. The CDR3 protein is CASSLGARRRMNTEAFF. The DNA sequence is as follows: TGTGCCAGCAGCTTGGGTGCCAGACGCAGGATGAACACTGAAGCTTTCTTT.